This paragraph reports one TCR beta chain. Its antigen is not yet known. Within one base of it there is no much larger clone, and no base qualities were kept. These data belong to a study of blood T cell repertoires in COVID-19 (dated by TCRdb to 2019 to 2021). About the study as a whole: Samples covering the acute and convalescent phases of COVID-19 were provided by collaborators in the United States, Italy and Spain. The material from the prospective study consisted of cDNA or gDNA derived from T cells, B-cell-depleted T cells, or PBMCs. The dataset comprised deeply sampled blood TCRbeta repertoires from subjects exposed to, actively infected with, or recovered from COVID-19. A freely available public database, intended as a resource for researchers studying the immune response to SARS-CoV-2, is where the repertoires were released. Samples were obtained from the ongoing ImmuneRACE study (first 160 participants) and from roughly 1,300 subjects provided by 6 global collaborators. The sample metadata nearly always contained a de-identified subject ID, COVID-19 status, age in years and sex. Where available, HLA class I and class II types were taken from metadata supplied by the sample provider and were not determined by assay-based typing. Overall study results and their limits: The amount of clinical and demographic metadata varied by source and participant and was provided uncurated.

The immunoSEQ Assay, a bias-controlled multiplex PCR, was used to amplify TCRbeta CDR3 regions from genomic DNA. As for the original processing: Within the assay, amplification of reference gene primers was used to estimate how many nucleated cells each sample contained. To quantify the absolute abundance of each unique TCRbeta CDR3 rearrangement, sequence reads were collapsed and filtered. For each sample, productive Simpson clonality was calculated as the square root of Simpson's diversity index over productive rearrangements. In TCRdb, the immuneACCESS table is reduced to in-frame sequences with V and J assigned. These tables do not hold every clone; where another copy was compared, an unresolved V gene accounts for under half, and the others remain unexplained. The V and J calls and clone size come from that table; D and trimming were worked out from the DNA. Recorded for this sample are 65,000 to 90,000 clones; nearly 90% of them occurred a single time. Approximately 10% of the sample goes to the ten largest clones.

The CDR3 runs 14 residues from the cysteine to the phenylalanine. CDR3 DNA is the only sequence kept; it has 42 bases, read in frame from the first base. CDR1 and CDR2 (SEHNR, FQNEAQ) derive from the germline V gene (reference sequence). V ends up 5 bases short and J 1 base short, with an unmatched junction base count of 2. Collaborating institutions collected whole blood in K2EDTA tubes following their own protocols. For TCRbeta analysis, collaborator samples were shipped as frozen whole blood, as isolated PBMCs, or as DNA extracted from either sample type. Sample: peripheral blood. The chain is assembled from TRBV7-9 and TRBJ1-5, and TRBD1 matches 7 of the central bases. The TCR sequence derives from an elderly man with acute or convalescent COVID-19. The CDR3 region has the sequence CASSEQGSNQPQHF. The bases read TGTGCCAGCAGCGAACAGGGGAGCAATCAGCCCCAGCATTTT.